This T cell receptor beta chain was obtained from a study of blood T cell repertoires in COVID-19. Study in general: PBMCs, B-cell-depleted T cells, or T cells were the source of the cDNA or gDNA that made up the material.

Germline V gene data show CDR1 as SGHRS and CDR2 as YFSETQ. The CDR3 spans 16 residues. Germline trimming cut 4 bases from V and 0 bases from J; bases unmatched to any gene: 10. Some clones are missing from TCRdb's copy, which holds only in-frame ones; the method was immunoSEQ multiplex PCR. This sample carries around 100,000 clones, roughly 84% of them seen once, and the ten largest clones take under 30%. The sample consisted of peripheral blood. This receptor was obtained from a man aged 60 to 69 with acute or convalescent COVID-19. The chain joins TRBV5-1 to TRBJ2-7, with TRBD1 identical over 7 bases. CDR3 loop: CASSVLPGTVSYEQYF. CDR3 bases: TGCGCCAGCAGCGTCTTGCCCGGGACAGTCTCCTACGAGCAGTACTTC. Filled out from reference TRBV5-1 and TRBJ2-7, the complete variable domain reads KAGVTQTPRYLIKTRGQQVTLSCSPISGHRSVSWYQQTPGQGLQFLFEYFSETQRNKGNFPGRFSGRQFSNSRSEMNVSTLELGDSALYLCASSVLPGTVSYEQYFGPGTRLTVT.